This T cell receptor beta chain comes out of a study of T cells in localized non-small cell lung cancer. The table came from immunoSEQ multiplex PCR; TCRdb's copy has only in-frame clones and leaves some out. The profile covers 2,500 or so clones, with 35% to 40% appearing a single time and 21% taken by the ten largest. Germline V gene sequence: CDR1 LNHDA, CDR2 SQIVND (reference sequence). CDR3 length: 16 amino acids. The V end was cut by 3 bases, the J end by 4 bases, with 18 bases between. Specimen: normal lung tissue next to the tumor, collected before any cancer treatment. This chain connects TRBV19 to TRBJ1-1; D not certain. The sequence derives from a woman aged 35 to 69 with stage II squamous cell lung carcinoma. The CDR3 bases are TGTGCCAGTAGTATTGCCCTGACGATCATGGGCACTGAAGCTTTCTTT. This translates into CASSIALTIMGTEAFF.